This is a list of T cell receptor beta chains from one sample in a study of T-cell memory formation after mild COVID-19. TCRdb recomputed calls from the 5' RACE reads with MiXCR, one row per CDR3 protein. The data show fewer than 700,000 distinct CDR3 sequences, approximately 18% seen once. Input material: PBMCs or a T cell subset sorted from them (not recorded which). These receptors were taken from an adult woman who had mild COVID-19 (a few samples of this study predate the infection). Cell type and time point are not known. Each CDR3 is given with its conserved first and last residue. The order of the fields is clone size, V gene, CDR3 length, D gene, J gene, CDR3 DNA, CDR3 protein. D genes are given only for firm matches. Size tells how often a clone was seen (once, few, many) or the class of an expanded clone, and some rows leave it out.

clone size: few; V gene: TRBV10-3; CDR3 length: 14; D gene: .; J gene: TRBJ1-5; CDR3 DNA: TGTGCCATCAGTGAAGGGGATAGCAATCAGCCCCAGCATTTT; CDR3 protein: CAISEGDSNQPQHF
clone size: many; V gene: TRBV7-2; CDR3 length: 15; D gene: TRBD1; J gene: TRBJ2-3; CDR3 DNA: TGTGCCAGCAGCTTAACAGGGGGGAGAGAGGATACGCAGTATTTT; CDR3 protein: CASSLTGGREDTQYF
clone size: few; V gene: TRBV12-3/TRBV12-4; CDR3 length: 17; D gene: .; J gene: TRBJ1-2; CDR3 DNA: TGTGCCAGCAGTTTAGCTGGGGAAGCACATGACGGCTATGGCTACACCTTC; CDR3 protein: CASSLAGEAHDGYGYTF
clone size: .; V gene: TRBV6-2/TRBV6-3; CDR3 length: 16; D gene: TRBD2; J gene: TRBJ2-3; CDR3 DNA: TGTGCCAGCAGGGCACTAGCGGGAGGCCAAAGGGATACGCAGTATTTT; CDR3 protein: CASRALAGGQRDTQYF
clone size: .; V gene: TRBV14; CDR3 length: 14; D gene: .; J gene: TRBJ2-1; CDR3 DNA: TGTGCCAGCAGCGGGGGGACAGTCTACAATGAGCAGTTCTTC; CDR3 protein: CASSGGTVYNEQFF
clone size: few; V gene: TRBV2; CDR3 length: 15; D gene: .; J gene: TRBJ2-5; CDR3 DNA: TGTGCCAGCAGTGAGGACCGGGGAGAGGTAGAGACCCAGTACTTC; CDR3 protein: CASSEDRGEVETQYF
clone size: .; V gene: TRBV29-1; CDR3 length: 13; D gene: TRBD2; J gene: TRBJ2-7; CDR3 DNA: TGCAGCGCCTTTAACGGGAGGGACTACGAGCAGTACTTC; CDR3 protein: CSAFNGRDYEQYF
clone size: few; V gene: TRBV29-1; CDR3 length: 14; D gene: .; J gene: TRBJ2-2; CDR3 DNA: TGCAGCGGTTCTTCCGGGACTGTCACCGGGGAGCTGTTTTTT; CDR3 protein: CSGSSGTVTGELFF
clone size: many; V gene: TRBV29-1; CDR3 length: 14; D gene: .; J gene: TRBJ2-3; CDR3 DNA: TGCAGCGTTGGGTATGGGGGGAGTACAGATACGCAGTATTTT; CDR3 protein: CSVGYGGSTDTQYF
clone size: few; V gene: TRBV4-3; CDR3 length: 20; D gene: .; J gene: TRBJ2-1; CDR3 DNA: TGCGCCAGCAGCAAAGAACAGGGGGCACGGCTAGCGGGAGAGAACAATGAGCAGTTCTTC; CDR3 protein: CASSKEQGARLAGENNEQFF
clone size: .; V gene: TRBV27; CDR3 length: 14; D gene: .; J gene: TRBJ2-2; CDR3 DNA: TGTGCCAGCAGTTTCCACAGGGATCCCGGGGAGCTGTTTTTT; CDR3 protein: CASSFHRDPGELFF
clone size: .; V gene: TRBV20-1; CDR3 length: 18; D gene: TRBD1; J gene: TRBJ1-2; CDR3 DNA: TGCAGTGCTAGAGATGAAAAGGCAGGGGGCGTCCCTATTGATGGCTACACCTTC; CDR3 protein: CSARDEKAGGVPIDGYTF
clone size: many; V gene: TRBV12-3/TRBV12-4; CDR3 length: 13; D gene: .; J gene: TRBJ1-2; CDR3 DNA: TGTGCCAGCAGTTTAGGGGGACCCTATGGCTACACCTTC; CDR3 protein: CASSLGGPYGYTF
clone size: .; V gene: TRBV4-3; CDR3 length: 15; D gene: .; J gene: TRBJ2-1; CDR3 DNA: TGCGCCAGCAGCCGGGAACGGCAAGCCTACAATGAGCAGTTCTTC; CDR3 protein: CASSRERQAYNEQFF
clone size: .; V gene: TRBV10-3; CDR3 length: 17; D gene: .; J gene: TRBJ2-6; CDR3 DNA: TGTGCCATCAGTGAGTCACAGGGAAAACCCGGGGCCAACGTCCTGACTTTC; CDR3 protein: CAISESQGKPGANVLTF
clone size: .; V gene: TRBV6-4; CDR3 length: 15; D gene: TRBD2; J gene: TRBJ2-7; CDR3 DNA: TGTGCCAGCAGCAGGGACTACAGCTTGGGCTACGAGCAGTACTTC; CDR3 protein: CASSRDYSLGYEQYF
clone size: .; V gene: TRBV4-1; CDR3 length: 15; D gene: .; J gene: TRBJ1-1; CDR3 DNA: TGCGCCAGCAGCCAAGATTCTGGGGAAGCCACTGAAGCTTTCTTT; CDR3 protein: CASSQDSGEATEAFF
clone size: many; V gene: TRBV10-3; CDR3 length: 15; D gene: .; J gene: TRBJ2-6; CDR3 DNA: TGTGCCACCGCACCCCAGGGCTCTGGGGCCAACGTCCTGACTTTC; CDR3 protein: CATAPQGSGANVLTF
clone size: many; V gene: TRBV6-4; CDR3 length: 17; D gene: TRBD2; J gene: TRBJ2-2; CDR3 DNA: TGTGCCAGCAGTGATGCGGGGACTAGCGGGGAAACCGGGGAGCTGTTTTTT; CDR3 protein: CASSDAGTSGETGELFF
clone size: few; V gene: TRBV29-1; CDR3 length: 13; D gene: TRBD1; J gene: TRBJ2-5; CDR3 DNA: TGCAGCGTTCCACAGGGGGACCAAGAGACCCAGTACTTC; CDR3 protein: CSVPQGDQETQYF
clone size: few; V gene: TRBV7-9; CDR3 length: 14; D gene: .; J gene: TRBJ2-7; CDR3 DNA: TGTGCCAGCAGCCTACGCGGGGGCGATTACGAGCAGTACTTC; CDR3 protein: CASSLRGGDYEQYF
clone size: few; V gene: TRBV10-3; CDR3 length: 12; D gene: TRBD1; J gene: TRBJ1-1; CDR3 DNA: TGTGCCATCAGCGACAGGGGCTCTGAAGCTTTCTTT; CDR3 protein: CAISDRGSEAFF
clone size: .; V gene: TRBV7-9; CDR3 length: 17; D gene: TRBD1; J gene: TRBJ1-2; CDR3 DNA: TGTGCCAGCAGCTTAGTGGGATCCGGGACAGGGGGATTTTCCTACACCTTC; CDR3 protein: CASSLVGSGTGGFSYTF
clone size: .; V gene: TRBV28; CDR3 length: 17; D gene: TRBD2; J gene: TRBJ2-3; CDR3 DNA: TGTGCCAGCAGTTTCGCCGGGGCTAGCGGAAGACAAGATACGCAGTATTTT; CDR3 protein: CASSFAGASGRQDTQYF
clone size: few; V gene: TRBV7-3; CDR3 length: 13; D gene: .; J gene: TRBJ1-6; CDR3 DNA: TGTGCCAGCAGCTTTATGTTGAATTCACCCCTCCACTTT; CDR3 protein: CASSFMLNSPLHF
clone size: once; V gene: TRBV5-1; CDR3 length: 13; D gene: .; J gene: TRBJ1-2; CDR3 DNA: TGCGCCAGCACACCCGGGTTGAGTTATGGCTACACCTTC; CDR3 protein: CASTPGLSYGYTF
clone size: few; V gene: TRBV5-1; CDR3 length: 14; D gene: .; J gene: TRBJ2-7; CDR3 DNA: TGCGCCAGCAGCCCCGGCCGGGGCCCCTACGAGCAGTACTTC; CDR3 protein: CASSPGRGPYEQYF
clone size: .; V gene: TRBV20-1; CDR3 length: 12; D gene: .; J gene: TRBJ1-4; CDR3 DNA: TGCAGTGCTAGTTACAGGAATGAAAAACTGTTTTTT; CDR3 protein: CSASYRNEKLFF
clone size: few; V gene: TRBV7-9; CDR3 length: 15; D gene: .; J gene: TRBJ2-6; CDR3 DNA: TGTGCCAGCAGCCCTTTTTTGGATGGGGGCTCCCTCCTGACTTTC; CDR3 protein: CASSPFLDGGSLLTF
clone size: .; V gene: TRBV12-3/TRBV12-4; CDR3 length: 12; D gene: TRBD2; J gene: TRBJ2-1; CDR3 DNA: TGTGCCAGCAGCTCCTGGGAGGGAGAGCAGTTCTTC; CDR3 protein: CASSSWEGEQFF
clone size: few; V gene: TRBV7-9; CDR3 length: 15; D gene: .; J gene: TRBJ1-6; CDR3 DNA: TGTGCCAGCAGCTTGAGGACAGCCGGCGGTTCACCCCTCCACTTT; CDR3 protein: CASSLRTAGGSPLHF
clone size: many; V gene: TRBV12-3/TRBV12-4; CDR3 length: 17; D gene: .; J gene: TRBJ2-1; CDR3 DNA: TGTGCCAGTTGGGACGCAAGTATTGGTGTCCCATCGGATGAGCAGTTCTTC; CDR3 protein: CASWDASIGVPSDEQFF
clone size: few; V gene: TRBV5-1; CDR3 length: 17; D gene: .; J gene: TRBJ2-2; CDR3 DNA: TGCGCCAGCAGCCTAAGGACCGGGACACAGGGAACCGGGGAGCTGTTTTTT; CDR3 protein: CASSLRTGTQGTGELFF
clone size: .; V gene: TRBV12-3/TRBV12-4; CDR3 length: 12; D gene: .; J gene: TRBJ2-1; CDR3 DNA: TGTGCCAGCAGTTCAAGCAGGAGTAAGCAGTTCTTC; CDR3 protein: CASSSSRSKQFF
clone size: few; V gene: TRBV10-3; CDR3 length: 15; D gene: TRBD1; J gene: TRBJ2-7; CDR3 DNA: TGTGCCATCAGTGAGCCTGAGACAGGGAGCTACGAGCAGTACTTC; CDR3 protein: CAISEPETGSYEQYF
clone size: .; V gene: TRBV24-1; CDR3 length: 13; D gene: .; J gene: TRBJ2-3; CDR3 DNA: TGTGCCACCAGTGACGGGGGGCCGGATACGCAGTATTTT; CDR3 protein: CATSDGGPDTQYF
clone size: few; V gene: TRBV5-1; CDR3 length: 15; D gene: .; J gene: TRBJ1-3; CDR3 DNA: TGCGCCAGCAGCCAGACAGCTCACTCTGGAAACACCATATATTTT; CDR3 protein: CASSQTAHSGNTIYF
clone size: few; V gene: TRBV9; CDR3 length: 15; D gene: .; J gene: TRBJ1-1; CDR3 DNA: TGTGCCAGCAGCGTCACCGGGACGGGGAACACTGAAGCTTTCTTT; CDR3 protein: CASSVTGTGNTEAFF
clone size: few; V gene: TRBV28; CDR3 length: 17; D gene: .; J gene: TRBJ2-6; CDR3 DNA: TGTGCCAGCAGTTTGAGGTTGGTCTACTCTGGGGCCAACGTCCTGACTTTC; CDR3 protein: CASSLRLVYSGANVLTF
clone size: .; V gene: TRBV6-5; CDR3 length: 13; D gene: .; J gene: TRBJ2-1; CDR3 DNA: TGTGCCAGCAGTTACTATGACATGGATGAGCAGTTCTTC; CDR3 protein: CASSYYDMDEQFF
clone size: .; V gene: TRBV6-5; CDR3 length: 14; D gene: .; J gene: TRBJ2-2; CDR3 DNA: TGTGCCAGCAGTTACACGGAGAACACCGGGGAGCTGTTTTTT; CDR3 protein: CASSYTENTGELFF
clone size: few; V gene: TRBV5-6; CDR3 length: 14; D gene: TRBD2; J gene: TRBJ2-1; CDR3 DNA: TGTGCCAGCAGCATGCTAGCGGGGGACAATGAGCAGTTCTTC; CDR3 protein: CASSMLAGDNEQFF
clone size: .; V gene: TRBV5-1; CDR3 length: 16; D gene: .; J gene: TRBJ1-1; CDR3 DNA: TGCGCCAGCAGCTTGACAGTAACCCGGAGGGAGTCTGAAGCTTTCTTT; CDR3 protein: CASSLTVTRRESEAFF
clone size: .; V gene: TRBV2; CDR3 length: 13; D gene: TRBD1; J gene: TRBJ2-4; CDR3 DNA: TGTGCCAGCATGGCGGACAGGGGGGGCATTCAGTACTTC; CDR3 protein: CASMADRGGIQYF
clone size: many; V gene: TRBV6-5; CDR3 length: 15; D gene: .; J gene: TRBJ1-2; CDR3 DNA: TGTGCCAGCAGACCCCTCCTCAGGGCATTGAAAGGCTACACCTTC; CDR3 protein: CASRPLLRALKGYTF
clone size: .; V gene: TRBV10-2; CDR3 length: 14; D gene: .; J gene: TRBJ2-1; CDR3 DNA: TGCGCCAGCAGATTAGCCGACTCGGGGAGGCAGCAGTTCTTC; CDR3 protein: CASRLADSGRQQFF
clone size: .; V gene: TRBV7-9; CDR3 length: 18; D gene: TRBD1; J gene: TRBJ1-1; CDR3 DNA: TGTGCCAGCAGCTTAGGCCGTCCCGGACAGGGAGGGTCCACTGAAGCTTTCTTT; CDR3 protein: CASSLGRPGQGGSTEAFF
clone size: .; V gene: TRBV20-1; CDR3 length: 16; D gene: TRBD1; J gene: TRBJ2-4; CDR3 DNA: TGCAGTGCTAGAAGGACGGACAGGGGCGCCAAAAACATTCAGTACTTC; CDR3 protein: CSARRTDRGAKNIQYF
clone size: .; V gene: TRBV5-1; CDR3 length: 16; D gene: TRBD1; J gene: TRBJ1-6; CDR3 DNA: TGCGCCAGCAGCTTGGGGCTGGAGGGGGCGAATTCACCCCTCCACTTT; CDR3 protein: CASSLGLEGANSPLHF
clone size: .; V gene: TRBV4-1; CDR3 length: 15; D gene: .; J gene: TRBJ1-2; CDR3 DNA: TGCGCCAGCAGCCAAGGGGCGAGGGACGTCGGCGGCTACACCTTC; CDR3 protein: CASSQGARDVGGYTF
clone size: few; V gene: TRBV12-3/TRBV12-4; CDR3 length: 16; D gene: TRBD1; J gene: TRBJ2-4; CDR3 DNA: TGTGCCAGCAGTTTAGTTAGGGACAGGGAGGCAAACATTCAGTACTTC; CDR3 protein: CASSLVRDREANIQYF